Each of the 3 T cell receptor beta chains below was sequenced from the same sample in a study of cytomegalovirus exposure and HLA in healthy donors. Researchers ran the PCR with 60 Vbeta and 13 Jbeta primers. Only in-frame clones appear in the TCRdb table, and some are missing; sequencing was by immunoSEQ multiplex PCR. The sample table sets out under 150,000 clones. Sequencing used PBMCs. The receptor set was obtained from a woman aged 40-49 years in good health and CMV-seronegative.

The V call is TRBV5-4, the J call TRBJ1-1, with D possibly being TRBD1 (6 bases). The CDR3 loop spans 14 amino acids. Germline V lookup: CDR1 SGHNT, CDR2 YYREEE (reference sequence). The V and J ends lost 2 bases and 4 bases respectively, with 12 bases between them. The CDR3 bases are TGTGCCAGCAGCTTAGAACAGGGAAGCACTGAAGCTTTCTTT. This codes for CASSLEQGSTEAFF.

This chain uses TRBV5-5 with TRBJ1-5; D gene ambiguous. Germline loops: CDR1 SGHKS, CDR2 YYEKEE (reference sequence). V was pared by 1 base and J by 7 bases, with 15 bases between. This CDR3 region has 15 residues. The CDR3 sequence is CASSLNGVIGQPQHF. The CDR3, as DNA: TGTGCCAGCAGCTTGAACGGGGTCATAGGACAGCCCCAGCATTTT.

The chain links TRBV5-1 to TRBJ1-3; D remains ambiguous. Germline values: CDR1 SGHRS, CDR2 YFSETQ. There are 15 residues in the CDR3. Trimming cost V 0 bases and J 4 bases, with 11 bases left between them. The CDR3 region is CASSLESRLGNTIYF. Here the CDR3 DNA reads TGCGCCAGCAGCTTGGAATCCAGATTAGGAAACACCATATATTTT.